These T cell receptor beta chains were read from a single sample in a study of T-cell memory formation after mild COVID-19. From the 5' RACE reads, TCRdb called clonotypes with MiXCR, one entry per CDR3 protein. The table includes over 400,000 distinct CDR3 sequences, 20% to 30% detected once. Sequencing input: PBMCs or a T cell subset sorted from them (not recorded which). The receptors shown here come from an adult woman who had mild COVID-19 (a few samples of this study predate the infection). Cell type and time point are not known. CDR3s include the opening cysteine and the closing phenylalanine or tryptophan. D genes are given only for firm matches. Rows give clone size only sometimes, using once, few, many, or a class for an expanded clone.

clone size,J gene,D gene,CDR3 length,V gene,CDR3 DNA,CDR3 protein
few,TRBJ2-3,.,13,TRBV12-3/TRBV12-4,TGTGCCAGCAGTTTACTAACCCGAGATACGCAGTATTTT,CASSLLTRDTQYF
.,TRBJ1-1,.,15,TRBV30,TGTGCCTGGACCCACTCCGGGGGGCGAGCGACTGAAGCTTTCTTT,CAWTHSGGRATEAFF
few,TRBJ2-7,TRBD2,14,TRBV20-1,TGCAGTGCCCATCCGGGACTACTACAAAACGAGCAGTACTTC,CSAHPGLLQNEQYF
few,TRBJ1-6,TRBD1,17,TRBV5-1,TGCGCCAGCAGCGACAGGCCGACAGGGGCATTAAATTCACCCCTCCACTTT,CASSDRPTGALNSPLHF
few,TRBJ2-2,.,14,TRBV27,TGTGCCAGCAGTTTGGAAGGGGTTGCCGGGGAGCTGTTTTTT,CASSLEGVAGELFF
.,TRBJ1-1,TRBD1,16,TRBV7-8,TGTGCCAGCAGCTTAAGCAGGACAGGGACATCCACTGAAGCTTTCTTT,CASSLSRTGTSTEAFF
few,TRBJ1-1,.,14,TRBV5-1,TGCGCCAGCAGTCCTGTGGTATCGAACACTGAAGCTTTCTTT,CASSPVVSNTEAFF
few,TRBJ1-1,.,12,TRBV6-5,TGTGCCAGCCAAGGGGGTCACACTGAAGCTTTCTTT,CASQGGHTEAFF
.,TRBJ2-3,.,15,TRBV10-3,TGTGCCATCAGTGAAGGACAAACTAGCACAGATACGCAGTATTTT,CAISEGQTSTDTQYF
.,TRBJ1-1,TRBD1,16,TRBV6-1,TGTGCCAGCAGGAGCGGACAGGGGGGTTTGGGGACTGAAGCTTTCTTT,CASRSGQGGLGTEAFF
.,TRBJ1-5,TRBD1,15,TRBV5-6,TGTGCCAGCACCCTGACAGGGGGCGGCAATCAGCCCCAGCATTTT,CASTLTGGGNQPQHF
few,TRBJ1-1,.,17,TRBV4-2,TGTGCCAGCAGCCAAGGATTACAGGGATCTTTCGACACTGAAGCTTTCTTT,CASSQGLQGSFDTEAFF
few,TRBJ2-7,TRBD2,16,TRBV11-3,TGTGCCAGCAGCTGGGGTCTTAGCGGGAGGGCCGGTGAGCAGTACTTC,CASSWGLSGRAGEQYF
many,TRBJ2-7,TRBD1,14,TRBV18,TGTGCCAGCTCACCCAGGACAGGCTCCTACGAGCAGTACTTC,CASSPRTGSYEQYF
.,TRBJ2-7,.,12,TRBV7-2,TGTGCCAGCAGCTTACCCCGATACGAGCAGTACTTC,CASSLPRYEQYF
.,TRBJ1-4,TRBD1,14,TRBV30,TGTGCCTGGAGTTACGGGACAGGGAACGAAAAACTGTTTTTT,CAWSYGTGNEKLFF
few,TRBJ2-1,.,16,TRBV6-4,TGTGCCAGCAGTGGGAACGGGCAGGGGTCCTACAATGAGCAGTTCTTC,CASSGNGQGSYNEQFF
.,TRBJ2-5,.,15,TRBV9,TGTGCCAGCAGTAGGGGGGAGAAGGTTAAAGAGACCCAGTACTTC,CASSRGEKVKETQYF
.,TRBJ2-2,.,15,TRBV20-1,TGCAGTGCTATCCGCGGAGCCGGGGGCACCGGGGAGCTGTTTTTT,CSAIRGAGGTGELFF
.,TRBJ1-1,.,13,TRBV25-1,TGTGCCAGCAGTGGCACCGCCAATAATCCGGCTTTCTTT,CASSGTANNPAFF
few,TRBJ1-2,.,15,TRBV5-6,TGTGCCAGCAGCTTGGAGCCAGGGACCCACTATGGCTACACCTTC,CASSLEPGTHYGYTF
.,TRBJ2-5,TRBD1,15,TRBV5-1,TGCGCCAGCAGCCGACAGGGTGTATCCCAAGAGACCCAGTACTTC,CASSRQGVSQETQYF
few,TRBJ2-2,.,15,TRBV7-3,TGTGCCAGCAGCCGTTCGACAGGGAACACCGGGGAGCTGTTTTTT,CASSRSTGNTGELFF
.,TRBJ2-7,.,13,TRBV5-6,TGTGCCAGCAGTTTTGGGACGCCGGGGGAGCAGTACTTC,CASSFGTPGEQYF
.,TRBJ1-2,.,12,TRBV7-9,TGTGCCAGCAGCTTAGCTGTCTATGGCTACACCTTC,CASSLAVYGYTF
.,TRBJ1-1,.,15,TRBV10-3,TGTGCCATCAGTGAGGATGGACAGCTTAACACTGAAGCTTTCTTT,CAISEDGQLNTEAFF
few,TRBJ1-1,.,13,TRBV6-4,TGTGCCAGCAGTGCGGGGTCCAACACTGAAGCTTTCTTT,CASSAGSNTEAFF
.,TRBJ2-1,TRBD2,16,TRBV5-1,TGCGCCAGCAGCTCACAAGCGGGGGGGCTAAACAATGAGCAGTTCTTC,CASSSQAGGLNNEQFF
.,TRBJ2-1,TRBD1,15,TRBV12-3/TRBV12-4,TGTGCCAGCAGCCCACCGACAGGGATGTACAATGAGCAGTTCTTC,CASSPPTGMYNEQFF
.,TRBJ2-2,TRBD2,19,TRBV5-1,TGCGCCAGCAGCGTCCCGGGACTAGCGGGAGGAGGGCGAACCGGGGAGCTGTTTTTT,CASSVPGLAGGGRTGELFF
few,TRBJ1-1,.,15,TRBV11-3,TGTGCCAGCAGCTTAGTGGGTTCGGGGGACACTGAAGCTTTCTTT,CASSLVGSGDTEAFF
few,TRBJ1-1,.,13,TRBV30,TGTGCCTGGAGTACCGGAACCAACACTGAAGCTTTCTTT,CAWSTGTNTEAFF
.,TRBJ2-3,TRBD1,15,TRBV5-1,TGCGCCAGCAGCTTGTGGGACAGGAGCACAGATACGCAGTATTTT,CASSLWDRSTDTQYF
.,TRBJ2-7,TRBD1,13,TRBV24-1,TGTGCCACCAGTGGGGACAGGGTCGACGAGCAGTACTTC,CATSGDRVDEQYF
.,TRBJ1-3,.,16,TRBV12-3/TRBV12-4,TGTGCCAGCAGTCCCACTGGGCAGCTCTCTGGAAACACCATATATTTT,CASSPTGQLSGNTIYF